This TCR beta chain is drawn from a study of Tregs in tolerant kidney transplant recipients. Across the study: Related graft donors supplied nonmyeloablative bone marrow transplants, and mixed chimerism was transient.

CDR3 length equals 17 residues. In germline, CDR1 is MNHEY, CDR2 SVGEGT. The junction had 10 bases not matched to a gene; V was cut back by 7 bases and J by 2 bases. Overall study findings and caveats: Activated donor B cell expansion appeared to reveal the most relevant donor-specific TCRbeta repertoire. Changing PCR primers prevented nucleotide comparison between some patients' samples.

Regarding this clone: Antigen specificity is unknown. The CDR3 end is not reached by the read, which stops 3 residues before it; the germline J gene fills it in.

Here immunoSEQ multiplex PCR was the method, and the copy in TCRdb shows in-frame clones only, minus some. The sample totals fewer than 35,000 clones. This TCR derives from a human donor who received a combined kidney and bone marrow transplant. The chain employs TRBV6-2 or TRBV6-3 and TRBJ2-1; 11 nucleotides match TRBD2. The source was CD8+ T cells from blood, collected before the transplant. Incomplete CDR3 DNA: TGTGCCAGCATTCCAGTAGCGGGAGGGCCCCCCTACAATGAG. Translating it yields CASIPVAGGPPYNE. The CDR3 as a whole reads CASIPVAGGPPYNEQFF.